This T cell receptor beta chain is drawn from a study of shared clonotypes between healthy human individuals. Notes on the study in general: Relative to their counterparts shared across all four donors, non-shared clonotypes exhibited diminished generation probabilities.

In the authors' methods: In the immunoSEQ data, sequences were junction-only and lacked quality scores, so filtering differed. Sequencing used immunoSEQ multiplex PCR; TCRdb keeps in-frame clones, though not all of them. V and J calls and clone size are as listed in that table; D and trimming were resolved from the DNA. Of fewer than 700,000 clones listed, 85% to 95% are singletons. Naive CD8 populations comprised CD45RO-negative cells positively selected for CCR7, excluding terminally differentiated effector memory CD45RA+ cells. Germline V gene lookup returns CDR1 WNHNN and CDR2 SYGVQD (reference sequence). The V and J ends lost 3 bases and 5 bases, in that order; junction bases with no gene match: 9. The CDR3 loop spans 15 amino acids. Points on this clone: Its antigen is still unknown.

The clonotype was recovered from a woman aged 30 to 39 in good health. The sequenced sample consisted of naive CD8+ T cells sorted from blood. V gene TRBV10-1 combines with J gene TRBJ1-1, with 7 bases aligning to TRBD1. This CDR3 is CASSDSQGGLTEAFF. DNA for the CDR3: TGCGCCAGCAGTGACTCGCAAGGGGGCCTGACTGAAGCTTTCTTT.